A selection of T cell receptor beta chains follows, all from one sample in a study of T-cell reconstitution after alpha-beta-depleted transplantation in children. TCRdb reanalysed the PCR reads using MiXCR and keeps one entry per CDR3 protein. The sample records about 500,000 distinct CDR3 sequences, about 10% being singletons. The sequencing used PBMCs, mostly from graft donor cells, collected 180 days after TCRalphabeta/CD19-depleted stem cell transplant. These receptors were obtained from a female patient under 10 years old who had a stem cell transplant for aplastic anemia, so the T cells may come from the graft donor. Each CDR3 is given with its conserved first and last residue. The order of the fields is clone size, V gene, D gene, J gene, CDR3 protein, CDR3 DNA. A D gene is named only where the DNA matches it firmly. Rows may omit the clone size; those that give it use once, few, many or a size class.

abundance: .
v_gene: TRBV27
d_gene: .
j_gene: TRBJ1-3
CDR3aa: CASISLGNTIYF
CDR3nt: TGTGCCAGCATAAGCCTCGGAAACACCATATATTTT

abundance: few
v_gene: TRBV10-3
d_gene: .
j_gene: TRBJ1-6
CDR3aa: CAISELHNSPLHF
CDR3nt: TGTGCCATCAGTGAGCTACATAATTCACCCCTCCACTTT

abundance: few
v_gene: TRBV20-1
d_gene: .
j_gene: TRBJ2-7
CDR3aa: CSATAPTDYEQYF
CDR3nt: TGCAGTGCTACCGCCCCGACTGACTACGAGCAGTACTTC

abundance: few
v_gene: TRBV29-1
d_gene: .
j_gene: TRBJ2-6
CDR3aa: CSVSGGPYSGANVLTF
CDR3nt: TGCAGCGTGAGTGGAGGGCCCTACTCTGGGGCCAACGTCCTGACTTTC

abundance: .
v_gene: TRBV12-3/TRBV12-4
d_gene: TRBD1
j_gene: TRBJ1-2
CDR3aa: CASSSQPRQGAGYTF
CDR3nt: TGTGCCAGCAGTTCCCAACCCCGACAGGGGGCTGGCTACACCTTC

abundance: .
v_gene: TRBV12-5
d_gene: .
j_gene: TRBJ2-5
CDR3aa: CASGTEDPYQETQYF
CDR3nt: TGTGCTAGTGGAACGGAGGACCCCTACCAAGAGACCCAGTACTTC

abundance: .
v_gene: TRBV6-1
d_gene: TRBD1
j_gene: TRBJ2-4
CDR3aa: CASRTGTGDRNIQYF
CDR3nt: TGTGCCAGCAGGACCGGGACAGGGGACAGAAACATTCAGTACTTC

abundance: many
v_gene: TRBV6-5
d_gene: .
j_gene: TRBJ2-3
CDR3aa: CASSYGRSTDTQYF
CDR3nt: TGTGCCAGCAGTTACGGCCGAAGCACAGATACGCAGTATTTT

abundance: .
v_gene: TRBV5-1
d_gene: .
j_gene: TRBJ1-4
CDR3aa: CASSGAGGGANEKLFF
CDR3nt: TGCGCCAGCAGCGGTGCCGGTGGTGGGGCAAATGAAAAACTGTTTTTT

abundance: .
v_gene: TRBV6-1
d_gene: .
j_gene: TRBJ2-6
CDR3aa: CASSLWPQTSGSGANVLTF
CDR3nt: TGTGCCAGCAGTCTCTGGCCCCAGACCAGCGGCTCTGGGGCCAACGTCCTGACTTTC

abundance: few
v_gene: TRBV6-5
d_gene: .
j_gene: TRBJ1-1
CDR3aa: CASSNGAISTEAFF
CDR3nt: TGTGCCAGCAGTAACGGGGCCATCAGCACTGAAGCTTTCTTT

abundance: .
v_gene: TRBV6-1
d_gene: TRBD2
j_gene: TRBJ2-1
CDR3aa: CASSAGTSRSHEQFF
CDR3nt: TGTGCCAGCAGTGCCGGGACTAGCAGGTCCCATGAGCAGTTCTTC

abundance: .
v_gene: TRBV6-1
d_gene: TRBD1
j_gene: TRBJ1-2
CDR3aa: CASISGGRANYGYTF
CDR3nt: TGTGCCAGCATCTCAGGGGGCAGAGCTAACTATGGCTACACCTTC

abundance: .
v_gene: TRBV7-2
d_gene: TRBD2
j_gene: TRBJ2-5
CDR3aa: CASRRTTSGRGETQYF
CDR3nt: TGTGCCAGCAGACGGACGACTAGCGGGAGGGGGGAGACCCAGTACTTC

abundance: few
v_gene: TRBV28
d_gene: .
j_gene: TRBJ1-5
CDR3aa: CASSTQGAQPQHF
CDR3nt: TGTGCCAGCAGTACACAGGGAGCGCAGCCCCAGCATTTT

abundance: .
v_gene: TRBV25-1
d_gene: .
j_gene: TRBJ2-2
CDR3aa: CASSGPYVGGTGELFF
CDR3nt: TGTGCCAGCAGTGGACCCTACGTGGGGGGAACCGGGGAGCTGTTTTTT

abundance: few
v_gene: TRBV6-5
d_gene: .
j_gene: TRBJ2-4
CDR3aa: CASNQWGRRAKNIQYF
CDR3nt: TGTGCCAGCAATCAATGGGGCAGAAGAGCCAAAAACATTCAGTACTTC

abundance: few
v_gene: TRBV20-1
d_gene: .
j_gene: TRBJ2-1
CDR3aa: CSASGFRSYNEQFF
CDR3nt: TGCAGTGCTAGTGGCTTTCGCTCCTACAATGAGCAGTTCTTC

abundance: .
v_gene: TRBV5-5
d_gene: TRBD2
j_gene: TRBJ2-2
CDR3aa: CASSTQPGLAITGELFF
CDR3nt: TGTGCCAGCAGCACCCAACCGGGACTAGCGATTACCGGGGAGCTGTTTTTT

abundance: .
v_gene: TRBV20-1
d_gene: .
j_gene: TRBJ1-2
CDR3aa: CSALPSNYGYTF
CDR3nt: TGCAGTGCTCTCCCCTCCAACTATGGCTACACCTTC

abundance: .
v_gene: TRBV6-2/TRBV6-3
d_gene: TRBD2
j_gene: TRBJ2-1
CDR3aa: CASSYASGTSVPNEQFF
CDR3nt: TGTGCCAGCAGTTACGCTAGCGGGACCTCGGTGCCCAATGAGCAGTTCTTC

abundance: .
v_gene: TRBV6-5
d_gene: .
j_gene: TRBJ1-6
CDR3aa: CASSVRSQVRNSPLHF
CDR3nt: TGTGCCAGCAGCGTTCGGAGCCAAGTTCGTAATTCACCCCTCCACTTT

abundance: .
v_gene: TRBV27
d_gene: TRBD2
j_gene: TRBJ2-3
CDR3aa: CASSLRPPELAGRDTQYF
CDR3nt: TGTGCCAGCAGTTTAAGGCCTCCAGAACTAGCGGGCCGGGATACGCAGTATTTT

abundance: .
v_gene: TRBV7-2
d_gene: .
j_gene: TRBJ2-2
CDR3aa: CASSRWGGDTGELFF
CDR3nt: TGTGCCAGCAGCCGCTGGGGAGGCGACACCGGGGAGCTGTTTTTT

abundance: few
v_gene: TRBV28
d_gene: TRBD1
j_gene: TRBJ2-3
CDR3aa: CASSSSGTGSTDTQYF
CDR3nt: TGTGCCAGCAGTTCCTCCGGGACAGGGAGCACAGATACGCAGTATTTT

abundance: few
v_gene: TRBV5-1
d_gene: TRBD1
j_gene: TRBJ1-5
CDR3aa: CASSEGQGNQPQHF
CDR3nt: TGCGCCAGCAGCGAAGGACAGGGCAATCAGCCCCAGCATTTT

abundance: .
v_gene: TRBV18
d_gene: .
j_gene: TRBJ2-3
CDR3aa: CASSPGTGLGDTQYF
CDR3nt: TGTGCCAGCTCACCAGGGACTGGGCTCGGCGATACGCAGTATTTT

abundance: .
v_gene: TRBV20-1
d_gene: TRBD1
j_gene: TRBJ1-4
CDR3aa: CSAQAGGHEKLFF
CDR3nt: TGCAGTGCTCAGGCAGGGGGTCATGAAAAACTGTTTTTT

abundance: few
v_gene: TRBV18
d_gene: .
j_gene: TRBJ2-7
CDR3aa: CASSLSRSVEQYF
CDR3nt: TGTGCCAGCTCACTCTCCAGGTCGGTCGAGCAGTACTTC

abundance: few
v_gene: TRBV12-3/TRBV12-4
d_gene: .
j_gene: TRBJ2-7
CDR3aa: CASSHGPREQYF
CDR3nt: TGTGCCAGCAGCCACGGACCCCGCGAGCAGTACTTC

abundance: .
v_gene: TRBV7-9
d_gene: .
j_gene: TRBJ2-5
CDR3aa: CASSLHGAQETQYF
CDR3nt: TGTGCCAGCAGCTTGCATGGGGCGCAAGAGACCCAGTACTTC

abundance: few
v_gene: TRBV9
d_gene: .
j_gene: TRBJ2-2
CDR3aa: CASSVGVAANTGELFF
CDR3nt: TGTGCCAGCAGCGTAGGGGTAGCGGCTAACACCGGGGAGCTGTTTTTT

abundance: .
v_gene: TRBV7-2
d_gene: TRBD2
j_gene: TRBJ2-1
CDR3aa: CAISLAPRLAAYNEQFF
CDR3nt: TGTGCCATCAGCTTAGCCCCCAGGCTAGCGGCCTACAATGAGCAGTTCTTC

abundance: .
v_gene: TRBV28
d_gene: .
j_gene: TRBJ2-6
CDR3aa: CASNFVDSGANVLTF
CDR3nt: TGTGCCAGCAACTTTGTGGACTCTGGGGCCAACGTCCTGACTTTC

abundance: many
v_gene: TRBV5-1
d_gene: .
j_gene: TRBJ2-7
CDR3aa: CASSLGGDTYEQYF
CDR3nt: TGCGCCAGCAGCTTGGGTGGGGACACCTACGAGCAGTACTTC

abundance: .
v_gene: TRBV7-2
d_gene: TRBD2
j_gene: TRBJ2-3
CDR3aa: CASSLASGSTTQYF
CDR3nt: TGTGCCAGCAGCTTAGCTAGCGGGAGTACTACGCAGTATTTT

abundance: .
v_gene: TRBV12-3/TRBV12-4
d_gene: .
j_gene: TRBJ1-5
CDR3aa: CASSFGGRPSVGNQPQHF
CDR3nt: TGTGCCAGCAGTTTCGGTGGCAGGCCCTCGGTGGGCAATCAGCCCCAGCATTTT

abundance: few
v_gene: TRBV29-1
d_gene: .
j_gene: TRBJ1-1
CDR3aa: CSGGHPGAFF
CDR3nt: TGCAGCGGTGGCCATCCTGGGGCTTTCTTT

abundance: .
v_gene: TRBV6-4
d_gene: TRBD2
j_gene: TRBJ2-1
CDR3aa: CASAPTSGSYNEQFF
CDR3nt: TGTGCCAGCGCCCCGACTAGCGGATCCTACAATGAGCAGTTCTTC

abundance: few
v_gene: TRBV20-1
d_gene: .
j_gene: TRBJ1-2
CDR3aa: CSARDPWAGWGYGYTF
CDR3nt: TGCAGTGCTAGAGATCCCTGGGCAGGGTGGGGGTATGGCTACACCTTC

abundance: few
v_gene: TRBV7-9
d_gene: .
j_gene: TRBJ2-4
CDR3aa: CASSLTGPKNIQYF
CDR3nt: TGTGCCAGCAGCTTAACCGGGCCCAAAAACATTCAGTACTTC

abundance: few
v_gene: TRBV7-9
d_gene: TRBD1
j_gene: TRBJ1-1
CDR3aa: CASIRQGNTEAFF
CDR3nt: TGTGCCAGCATACGACAGGGGAACACTGAAGCTTTCTTT

abundance: .
v_gene: TRBV7-9
d_gene: .
j_gene: TRBJ2-1
CDR3aa: CASSLAAGTDNEQFF
CDR3nt: TGTGCCAGCAGCTTAGCGGCAGGGACTGACAATGAGCAGTTCTTC

abundance: .
v_gene: TRBV12-3/TRBV12-4
d_gene: .
j_gene: TRBJ2-1
CDR3aa: CASSLVAPNEQFF
CDR3nt: TGTGCCAGCAGTTTAGTAGCGCCCAATGAGCAGTTCTTC

abundance: few
v_gene: TRBV28
d_gene: TRBD2
j_gene: TRBJ2-5
CDR3aa: CASRIPGLASGAETQYF
CDR3nt: TGTGCCAGCAGGATTCCGGGACTAGCGTCAGGGGCAGAGACCCAGTACTTC

abundance: few
v_gene: TRBV20-1
d_gene: .
j_gene: TRBJ2-7
CDR3aa: CSAGRVSYEQYF
CDR3nt: TGCAGTGCCGGACGGGTCTCCTACGAGCAGTACTTC

abundance: few
v_gene: TRBV20-1
d_gene: TRBD1
j_gene: TRBJ1-2
CDR3aa: CSAIRTGGREAPYGYTF
CDR3nt: TGCAGTGCTATCCGGACAGGGGGGAGAGAGGCCCCCTATGGCTACACCTTC

abundance: few
v_gene: TRBV28
d_gene: .
j_gene: TRBJ2-7
CDR3aa: CASSWSHQPYEQYF
CDR3nt: TGTGCCAGCAGTTGGTCACACCAACCCTACGAGCAGTACTTC

abundance: .
v_gene: TRBV20-1
d_gene: TRBD2
j_gene: TRBJ2-1
CDR3aa: CSARRTTSSHRLEQFF
CDR3nt: TGCAGTGCTAGGCGAACGACTAGCTCTCACCGCTTAGAGCAGTTCTTC

abundance: few
v_gene: TRBV29-1
d_gene: .
j_gene: TRBJ2-5
CDR3aa: CSVSEETQYF
CDR3nt: TGCAGCGTTTCCGAGGAGACCCAGTACTTC

abundance: few
v_gene: TRBV7-9
d_gene: .
j_gene: TRBJ2-5
CDR3aa: CASSLSGTKQETQYF
CDR3nt: TGTGCCAGCAGCTTATCCGGGACAAAACAAGAGACCCAGTACTTC

abundance: .
v_gene: TRBV12-3/TRBV12-4
d_gene: TRBD1
j_gene: TRBJ1-4
CDR3aa: CASSPDRVHEKLFF
CDR3nt: TGTGCCAGCAGTCCCGACAGGGTTCATGAAAAACTGTTTTTT

abundance: .
v_gene: TRBV12-3/TRBV12-4
d_gene: TRBD1
j_gene: TRBJ2-2
CDR3aa: CASSSRGNTITGELFF
CDR3nt: TGTGCCAGCAGCAGCAGGGGGAACACCATCACCGGGGAGCTGTTTTTT

abundance: .
v_gene: TRBV5-5
d_gene: .
j_gene: TRBJ2-1
CDR3aa: CASSSPSSRPYNEQFF
CDR3nt: TGTGCCAGCAGCTCACCGTCATCCAGGCCCTACAATGAGCAGTTCTTC